This record looks at one TCR beta chain sequence and its context. In the same sample, other DNA sequences code for this CDR3. The PCR contained 60 Vbeta and 13 Jbeta primers. Measured with immunoSEQ multiplex PCR; TCRdb has only the in-frame clones, and not every one. The listing records tens of thousands of clones. The record originates from a study of cytomegalovirus exposure and HLA in healthy donors. Per germline, CDR1 SGHVS and CDR2 FQNEAQ. This CDR3 is 15 amino acids long. V was trimmed by 5 bases and J by 6 bases, leaving 14 bases between them. The sequence derives from a man aged 18 to 35 in good health and CMV-seropositive. The V gene is TRBV7-8, the J gene TRBJ1-6, with D unclear. The sequencing sample was made of PBMCs. In DNA form, the CDR3 reads TGTGCCAGCAGCCTTCGGTTGGAGGGTAATTCACCCCTCCACTTT. Translating gives CASSLRLEGNSPLHF. The complete variable domain, with remaining parts taken from reference TRBV7-8 and TRBJ1-6, reads GAGVSQSPRYKVAKRGQDVALRCDPISGHVSLFWYQQALGQGPEFLTYFQNEAQLDKSGLPSDRFFAERPEGSVSTLKIQRTQQEDSAVYLCASSLRLEGNSPLHFGNGTRLTVT.